This T cell receptor (beta chain) is drawn from a study of regulatory T cells in long-lasting Graves disease. To make TCR beta libraries, researchers used iRepertoire HTBI primers and Arm-PCR of CDR3 regions. TCRdb recomputed calls from the multiplex PCR reads with MiXCR, one row per CDR3 protein. This table holds about 520,000 distinct CDR3 sequences, 12% found once. The time point here: newly diagnosed GD, antithyroid drugs for less than 3 months. The TCR library was prepared using RNA isolated from PBMCs. The sample also formed part of further work on T cells in Graves' hyperthyroidism and ophthalmopathy. This second study notes: Exclusions: uncontrolled infection, other autoimmune disease, pregnancy, lactation.

Here the sequenced sample was peripheral blood mononuclear cells (PBMCs), taken at new diagnosis, from a patient treated with antithyroid drugs. The clonotype originates from a woman aged 25 to 39 with Graves disease.

CDR3 in amino acids: CASSLGKSSYEQYF. The CDR3 bases are TGTGCCAGCAGCTTGGGGAAAAGCTCCTACGAGCAGTACTTC. The chain combines TRBV5-4 with TRBJ2-7; D is unresolved. The CDR3 sequence is 14 residues long. V lost 0 bases to trimming and J lost 0 bases, with 7 bases between them. Per the germline V gene, CDR1 is SGHNT and CDR2 is YYREEE (reference sequence).